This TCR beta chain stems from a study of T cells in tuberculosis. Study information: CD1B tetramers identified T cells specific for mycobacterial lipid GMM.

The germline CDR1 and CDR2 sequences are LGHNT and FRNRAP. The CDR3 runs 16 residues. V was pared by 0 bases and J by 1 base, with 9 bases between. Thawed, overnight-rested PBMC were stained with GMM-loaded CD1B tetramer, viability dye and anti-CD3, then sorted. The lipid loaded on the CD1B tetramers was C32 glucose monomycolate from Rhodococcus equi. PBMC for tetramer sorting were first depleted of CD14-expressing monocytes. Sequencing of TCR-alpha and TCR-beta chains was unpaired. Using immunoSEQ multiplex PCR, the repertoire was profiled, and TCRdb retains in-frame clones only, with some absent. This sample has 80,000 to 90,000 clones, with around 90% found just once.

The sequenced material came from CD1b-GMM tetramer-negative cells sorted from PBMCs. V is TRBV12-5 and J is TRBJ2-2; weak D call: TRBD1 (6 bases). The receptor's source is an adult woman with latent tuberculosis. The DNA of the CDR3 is TGTGCTAGTGGTTTGGTGTTAGGGGGGAACACCGGGGAGCTGTTTTTT. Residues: CASGLVLGGNTGELFF.